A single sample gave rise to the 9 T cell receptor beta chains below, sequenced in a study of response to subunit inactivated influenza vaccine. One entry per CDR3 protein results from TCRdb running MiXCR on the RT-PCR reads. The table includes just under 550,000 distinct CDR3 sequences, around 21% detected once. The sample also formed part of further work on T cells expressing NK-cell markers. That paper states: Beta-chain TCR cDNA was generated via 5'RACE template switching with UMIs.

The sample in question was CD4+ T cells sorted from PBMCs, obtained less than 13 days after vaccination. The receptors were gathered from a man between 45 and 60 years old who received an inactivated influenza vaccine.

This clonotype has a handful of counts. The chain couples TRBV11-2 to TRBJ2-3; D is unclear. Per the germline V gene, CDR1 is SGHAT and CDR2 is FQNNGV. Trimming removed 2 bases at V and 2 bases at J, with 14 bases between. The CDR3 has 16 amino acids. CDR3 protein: CASSLLAPPFTDTQYF. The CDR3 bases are TGTGCCAGCAGCTTATTGGCCCCGCCCTTCACAGATACGCAGTATTTT. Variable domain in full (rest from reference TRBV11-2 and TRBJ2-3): EAGVAQSPRYKIIEKRQSVAFWCNPISGHATLYWYQQILGQGPKLLIQFQNNGVVDDSQLPKDRFSAERLKGVDSTLKIQPAKLEDSAVYLCASSLLAPPFTDTQYFGPGTRLTVL.

The CDR3 is CASSTPGLAGGSSYNEQFF. In DNA form, the CDR3 reads TGTGCCAGCAGTACGCCGGGACTAGCGGGAGGTAGCTCCTACAATGAGCAGTTCTTC. The genes are TRBV6-2 or TRBV6-3 and TRBJ2-1; the match to TRBD2 covers 15 bases. Germline lookup yields CDR1 MNHEY and CDR2 SVGEGT. This CDR3 is 19 amino acids long. V trimming: 5 bases; J trimming: 0 bases; junction bases outside the gene matches: 8.

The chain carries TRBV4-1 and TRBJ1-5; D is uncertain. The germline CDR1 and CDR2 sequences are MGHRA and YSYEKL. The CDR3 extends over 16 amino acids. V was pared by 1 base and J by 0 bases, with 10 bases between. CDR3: CASSQGPIYSNQPQHF. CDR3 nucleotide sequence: TGCGCCAGCAGCCAAGGCCCAATATATAGCAATCAGCCCCAGCATTTT.

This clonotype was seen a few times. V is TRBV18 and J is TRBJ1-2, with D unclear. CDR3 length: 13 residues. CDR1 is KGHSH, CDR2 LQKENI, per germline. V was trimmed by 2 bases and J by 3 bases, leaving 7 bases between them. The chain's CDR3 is CASSPTEDYGYTF. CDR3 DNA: TGTGCCAGCTCACCAACAGAAGACTATGGCTACACCTTC.

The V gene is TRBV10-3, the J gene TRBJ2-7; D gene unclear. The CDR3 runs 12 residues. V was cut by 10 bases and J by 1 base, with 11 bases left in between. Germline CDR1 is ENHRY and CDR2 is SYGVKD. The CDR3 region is CATRPTSYEQYF. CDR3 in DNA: TGTGCCACCCGACCGACGTCCTACGAGCAGTACTTC.

The CDR3 loop reads CASREASGGRPSSYEQYF. The CDR3 DNA is TGTGCCAGCAGGGAAGCTAGCGGGGGACGTCCCTCCTCCTACGAGCAGTACTTC. The chain employs TRBV27 and TRBJ2-7; 10 bases match TRBD2. With 6 bases clipped from V and 0 bases from J, the junction kept 14 bases outside the gene matches. Per germline, CDR1 MNHEY and CDR2 SMNVEV (reference sequence). This CDR3 comprises 18 residues.

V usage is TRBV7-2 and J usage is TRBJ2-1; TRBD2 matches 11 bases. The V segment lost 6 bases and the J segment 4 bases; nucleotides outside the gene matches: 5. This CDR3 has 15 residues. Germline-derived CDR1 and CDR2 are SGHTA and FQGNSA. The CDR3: CASRSSGGTYNEQFF. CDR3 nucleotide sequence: TGTGCCAGCAGATCTAGCGGGGGGACGTACAATGAGCAGTTCTTC.

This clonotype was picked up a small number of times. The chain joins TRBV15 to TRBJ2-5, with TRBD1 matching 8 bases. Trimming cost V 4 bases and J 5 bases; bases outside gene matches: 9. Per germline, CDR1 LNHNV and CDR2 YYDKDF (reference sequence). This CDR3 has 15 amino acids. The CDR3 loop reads CATSIRTGPGETQYF. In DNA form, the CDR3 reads TGTGCCACCAGCATACGGACAGGGCCGGGGGAGACCCAGTACTTC.

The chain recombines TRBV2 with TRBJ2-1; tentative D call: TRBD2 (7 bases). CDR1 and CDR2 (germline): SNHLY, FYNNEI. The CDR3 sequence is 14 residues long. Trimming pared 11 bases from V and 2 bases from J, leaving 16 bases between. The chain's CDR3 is CAGRDGGPYNEQFF. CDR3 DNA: TGTGCCGGGAGAGACGGGGGGCCCTACAATGAGCAGTTCTTC. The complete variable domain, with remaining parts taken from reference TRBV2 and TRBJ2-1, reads EPEVTQTPSHQVTQMGQEVILRCVPISNHLYFYWYRQILGQKVEFLVSFYNNEISEKSEIFDDQFSVERPDGSNFTLKIRSTKLEDSAMYFCAGRDGGPYNEQFFGPGTRLTVL.